This T cell receptor beta chain was recovered during a study of blood T cell repertoires in COVID-19. Across the whole study: Sites across the United States, Italy and Spain contributed samples from acute and convalescent COVID-19. PBMCs, B-cell-depleted T cells, or T cells were the source of the cDNA or gDNA that made up the material.

The V gene end was trimmed by 1 base and the J gene end by 0 bases; junction bases not matched to a gene: 6. In germline, CDR1 is LGHNA, CDR2 YSLEER. The CDR3 has 17 residues. This study enrolled people aged about 18 to 100 from about two dozen US geographic areas. Original methodology: Estimates of nucleated cell counts were drawn from the amplification of reference gene primers. Sequenced by immunoSEQ multiplex PCR; TCRdb stores in-frame clones only, minus some. The V and J calls and the clone size are those of that table, but D and trimming were determined from the DNA. The table records approximately 180,000 clones, 65% to 90% of them present only once.

The sequence was collected from a woman aged 55-75 years with acute COVID-19. The V gene is TRBV4-3, the J gene TRBJ2-3, with 8 bases fitting TRBD2. The specimen was PBMCs or T cells enriched from blood (not recorded which). The CDR3 protein is CASSQGLGGASTDTQYF. CDR3 bases: TGCGCCAGCAGCCAAGGGCTCGGGGGGGCTAGCACAGATACGCAGTATTTT.